This TCR beta chain was sequenced during a study of a mutant IDH1 vaccine in newly diagnosed glioma. Study details: It was at week 35 that visit V12 occurred, and at week 47 that visit V13 did. General study results and limits: Pseudoprogression looked unconnected to shifts in top peripheral T cell clonotypes.

This table comes from immunoSEQ multiplex PCR, and its TCRdb copy is limited to in-frame clones, with some not included. The table lists about 94,000 clones, under 90% of them singletons. Worth noting for this clone: The antigen remains undetermined.

The time point was: week 47, end of study. Every vaccination contained 300 ug of the mutant IDH1 20-mer peptide and was paired with topical imiquimod. CDR1 is ENHRY, CDR2 SYGVKD, per germline. There are 15 residues in the CDR3. Trimming took 0 bases from V and 8 from J, leaving 16 bases between them. The V call is TRBV10-3, the J call TRBJ1-2; D remains unclear. The source is a woman aged 45-59 years with glioma. The material was PBMCs, obtained from a glioma patient whose treatment included an IDH1 peptide vaccine. As DNA, the CDR3 is TGTGCCATCAGTGAGTCCGCGTCGCCAGGCGGCGGCTACACCTTC. Amino acids: CAISESASPGGGYTF.